This T cell receptor beta chain originates from a study of Graves' ophthalmopathy and Graves' hyperthyroidism. The overall study: Untreated patients at initial diagnosis provided peripheral blood.

The authors amplified TCR beta CDR3 regions, and they did so from RNA transcripts for repertoire sequencing. Second-round multiplex PCR followed a first-round RT-PCR using HTBI primers. In TCRdb, the multiplex PCR reads were re-called with MiXCR into one record per CDR3 protein. The sample yields over 500,000 distinct CDR3 sequences, 22% seen once. The CDR3 is 14 amino acids. Between the trimmed V and J ends, which lost 0 bases and 4 bases, there was a span of 10 bases. The germline gives CDR1 PRHDT, CDR2 FYEKMQ (reference sequence). The TCR comes from a woman in her late teens or twenties with stable Graves' hyperthyroidism. Some clones in this sample may be carry-over from other donors' samples. The sequencing sample was made of peripheral blood. The rearrangement joins TRBV13 to TRBJ2-7; D call uncertain. Written as DNA, the CDR3 is TGTGCCAGCAGCTTAGGTAGGCAGGCTTACGAGCAGTACTTC. Translating it yields CASSLGRQAYEQYF.